Listed below are T cell receptor beta chains from one sample, sequenced in a study of blood T cell repertoires in COVID-19. Clones were sequenced by immunoSEQ multiplex PCR, and TCRdb holds only the in-frame ones, with some missing. Of some 64,000 clones listed, over 75% are singletons. The specimen was peripheral blood. These receptors came from a man aged 50 to 60 with active COVID-19. Each CDR3 is given with its conserved first and last residue. The order of the fields is clone size, V gene, J gene, D gene, CDR3 DNA, CDR3 protein. The D gene is left open where the match is weak. Rows give clone size only sometimes, using once, few, many, or a class for an expanded clone.

-	TRBV9	TRBJ2-5	-	TGTGCCAGCAGCGGAGGGAGGACGGCCCTGGTAACAGAGACCCAGTACTTC	CASSGGRTALVTETQYF
-	TRBV2	TRBJ1-1	-	TGTGCCAGCACGGTCAGGGCTGTCGCTGAAGCTTTCTTT	CASTVRAVAEAFF
-	TRBV27	TRBJ2-1	-	TGTGCCAGCAGTGTAATGACTAACAATGAGCAGTTCTTC	CASSVMTNNEQFF
-	TRBV10-3	TRBJ1-1	-	TGTGCCATCACTGGACAGCAGAACACTGAAGCTTTCTTT	CAITGQQNTEAFF
-	TRBV5-5	TRBJ1-2	-	TGTGCCAGCAGCTTGGAAGGGGTTAGGACTAACTATGGCTACACCTTC	CASSLEGVRTNYGYTF
-	TRBV12-3/TRBV12-4	TRBJ1-3	TRBD1	TGTGCCAGCAGGGGGACAGCTGGAAACACCATATATTTT	CASRGTAGNTIYF
-	TRBV6-6	TRBJ2-3	-	TGTGCCAGCGGGCCCTGGCCTACGCAGTATTTT	CASGPWPTQYF
-	TRBV4-1	TRBJ1-5	-	TGCGCCAGCAGCCAAGTGTTCGGGCCCCAGCATTTT	CASSQVFGPQHF
-	TRBV2	TRBJ1-4	-	TGTGCCACCCACTCGGGGGGCAATTTGGGAAAACTGTTTTTT	CATHSGGNLGKLFF
-	TRBV4-1	TRBJ2-7	TRBD2	TGCGCCAGCAGCCAAGTTCCCAGCGGGGCTTATTACGAGCAGTACTTC	CASSQVPSGAYYEQYF
few	TRBV7-9	TRBJ1-3	TRBD1	TGTGCCAGCAGCTCCGACAGGGGGAACACCATATATTTT	CASSSDRGNTIYF
-	TRBV14	TRBJ2-5	TRBD2	TGTGCCAGCAGCCAGGAGGGTCTAGCGGGGTCAAAGACCCAGTACTTC	CASSQEGLAGSKTQYF
-	TRBV10-3	TRBJ1-5	-	TGTGCCATCAGTGAGTCGATCAGGGAAGGGCACTTCCAGCCCCAGCATTTT	CAISESIREGHFQPQHF
-	TRBV5-6	TRBJ1-5	TRBD1	TGTGCCAGCAGCTTTCGACAGGGGCCCTATCAGCCCCAGCATTTT	CASSFRQGPYQPQHF
-	TRBV2	TRBJ1-1	TRBD1	TGTGCCAGCAGTTCCCGCCGACAGGGAGTCGTCCCTGAAGCTTTCTTT	CASSSRRQGVVPEAFF
once	TRBV4-1	TRBJ1-4	TRBD1	TGCGCCAGCAGCCACCAGGGGGGACGGCAACTGTTTTTT	CASSHQGGRQLFF
-	TRBV30	TRBJ1-5	-	TGTGCCTGGAGTGCCACAACAGGGTCCGATGGTCAGCCCCAGCATTTT	CAWSATTGSDGQPQHF
-	TRBV6-5	TRBJ2-1	TRBD2	TGTGCCAGCAGTTTTTCCGGGACTAGCGGGTACAATGAGCAGTTCTTC	CASSFSGTSGYNEQFF
-	TRBV28	TRBJ1-1	TRBD1	TGTGCCAGCAGTCTGGGCAGGGGGAATTTAGGGACTGAAGCTTTCTTT	CASSLGRGNLGTEAFF
-	TRBV5-6	TRBJ2-5	-	TGTGCCAGCAGCTTTTACTTTCCCCCGGGCCAAGAGACCCAGTACTTC	CASSFYFPPGQETQYF
-	TRBV6-5	TRBJ1-1	-	TGTGCCAGCACCACCAGGACAGAACGGACTGAAGCTTTCTTT	CASTTRTERTEAFF
once	TRBV6-2/TRBV6-3	TRBJ1-2	-	TGTGCCAGCAGTTACTCGGAGTATGGCTACACCTTC	CASSYSEYGYTF
-	TRBV4-1	TRBJ2-7	TRBD1	TGCGCCAGCAGCCACCTCAGGACAGGAAGGGGTAAGCAGTACTTC	CASSHLRTGRGKQYF
-	TRBV9	TRBJ1-5	-	TGTGCCAGCAGCGTAGGGTCAGGCCTCAATGGGCCCCAGCATTTT	CASSVGSGLNGPQHF
once	TRBV19	TRBJ1-3	TRBD1	TGTGCCAGTATTAGAACCGGGACAGTAAACACCATATATTTT	CASIRTGTVNTIYF
-	TRBV19	TRBJ1-4	TRBD1	TGTGCCAGTAGCCCCAGACAGGGGGAGGGAAAACTGTTTTTT	CASSPRQGEGKLFF
few	TRBV5-1	TRBJ2-2	-	TGCGCCAGCAGCCCTCGATTGGCAGGAAACACCGGGGAGCTGTTTTTT	CASSPRLAGNTGELFF
-	TRBV6-2/TRBV6-3	TRBJ2-1	TRBD2	TGTGCCAGCAGTTACGCTAGCGGGGGGGCAAATGAGCAGTTCTTC	CASSYASGGANEQFF
-	TRBV14	TRBJ2-7	TRBD1	TGTGCCAGCAGCCAAGCCGACAGGGTCCTTTCCTACGAGCAGTACTTC	CASSQADRVLSYEQYF
-	TRBV6-5	TRBJ1-3	-	TGTGCCAGCAGCCTACCCGACTCTGGAAACACCATATATTTT	CASSLPDSGNTIYF
-	TRBV11-2	TRBJ2-3	-	TGTGCCAGCAGCCCCCGGACCGTTGGGGCTACAGATACGCAGTATTTT	CASSPRTVGATDTQYF
-	TRBV7-9	TRBJ2-3	TRBD2	TGTGCCAGCAGCTTAGCGGCGGGGGGGCCAGATACGCAGTATTTT	CASSLAAGGPDTQYF
-	TRBV6-5	TRBJ1-4	-	TGTGCCAGTACAAACCCAGGGATCGGTGAAAAACTGTTTTTT	CASTNPGIGEKLFF
-	TRBV27	TRBJ2-3	TRBD2	TGTGCCAGCAGTTTATCGGGCGGGGGACCGGTGAATACGCAGTATTTT	CASSLSGGGPVNTQYF
-	TRBV6-6	TRBJ1-1	-	TGTGCCAGCAGCCTATTAGGGGGTGGAACTGAAGCTTTCTTT	CASSLLGGGTEAFF
-	TRBV7-9	TRBJ1-5	-	TGTGCCAGCAGCCACTTCGACGGGGTAGTTTCGAGCAATCAGCCCCAGCATTTT	CASSHFDGVVSSNQPQHF
-	TRBV7-9	TRBJ1-5	-	TGTGCCAGCAGCTTAGGGGGGGAGTTGAGCAATCAGCCCCAGCATTTT	CASSLGGELSNQPQHF